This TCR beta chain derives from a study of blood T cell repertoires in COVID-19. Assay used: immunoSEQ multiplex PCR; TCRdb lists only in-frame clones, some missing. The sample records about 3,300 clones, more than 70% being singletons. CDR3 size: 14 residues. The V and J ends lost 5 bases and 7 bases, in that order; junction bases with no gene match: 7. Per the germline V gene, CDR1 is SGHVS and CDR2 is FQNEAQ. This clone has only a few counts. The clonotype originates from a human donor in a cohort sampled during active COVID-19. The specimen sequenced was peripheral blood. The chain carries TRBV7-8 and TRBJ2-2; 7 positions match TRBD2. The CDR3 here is CASSPTSVSGELFF. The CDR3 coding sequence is TGTGCCAGCAGCCCAACTAGCGTAAGCGGGGAGCTGTTTTTT.